This passage covers 13 T cell receptor beta chains from one sample sequenced in a study of Graves' ophthalmopathy and Graves' hyperthyroidism. The authors amplified TCR beta CDR3 regions, and they did so from RNA transcripts for repertoire sequencing. First-round RT-PCR used HTBI primers; second-round multiplex PCR followed. TCRdb re-derived calls from the multiplex PCR reads in MiXCR, one entry per CDR3 protein. This sample has under 200,000 distinct CDR3 sequences, with over 35% found just once. Sequenced sample: peripheral blood. These receptors were obtained from a woman aged 40 to 50 with Graves' ophthalmopathy.

J is TRBJ1-3 and V is TRBV12-3 or TRBV12-4; 9 bases are a match to TRBD1. The CDR3 has 16 amino acids. Trimming at V came to 6 bases and at J to 0 bases, leaving 6 bases not matched to a gene. The CDR3 nucleotides read TGTGCCAGCAGCCCCGGGACAGGGAGCTCTGGAAACACCATATATTTT. Encoded protein: CASSPGTGSSGNTIYF.

The gene calls are TRBV12-3 or TRBV12-4 and TRBJ1-2; D is unclear. Trimming took 3 bases from V and 0 from J, leaving 14 bases between them. This CDR3 contains 16 residues. CDR3 sequence: CASSLRVNQPNYGYTF. The CDR3 DNA reads TGTGCCAGCAGTTTGAGAGTCAACCAGCCTAACTATGGCTACACCTTC.

In this sample, this clonotype turned up many times. The rearrangement links TRBV6-5 to TRBJ1-1, with unresolved D. The CDR3 is 15 residues long. The germline V and J ends were trimmed by 4 bases and 0 bases, with 12 bases remaining between them. Germline CDR1 is MNHEY and CDR2 is SVGAGI. The DNA for the CDR3 is TGTGCCAGCAGTTTCAGGACGCTAATGAACACTGAAGCTTTCTTT. Translation: CASSFRTLMNTEAFF.

J is TRBJ2-7 and V is TRBV27, with D unresolved. Looked up from germline, CDR1 is MNHEY and CDR2 is SMNVEV (reference sequence). Trimming left V 2 bases short and J 4 bases short, with 9 bases between. This CDR3 has 13 amino acids. Here the CDR3 reads CASSLTHYYEQYF. The CDR3 nucleotides are TGTGCCAGCAGTTTAACGCACTATTACGAGCAGTACTTC.

As concerns this clonotype: The junction and the germline gene differ at one end; a read error may be behind it. V usage is TRBV7-2 and J usage is TRBJ2-7; D possibly corresponds to TRBD1 (6 bases). The CDR3 totals 13 residues. CDR1 and CDR2 (germline): SGHTA, FQGNSA. The CDR3 loop is CASSDPSGAMSNF. The CDR3 DNA follows: TGTGCCAGCAGCGACCCGTCAGGGGCCATGTCGAACTTC. Together with reference TRBV7-2 and TRBJ2-7, the CDR3 gives the full variable domain: GAGVSQSPSNKVTEKGKDVELRCDPISGHTALYWYRQSLGQGLEFLIYFQGNSAPDKSGLPSDRFSAERTGGSVSTLTIQRTQQEDSAVYLCASSDPSGAMSNFGPGTRLTVT.

This clonotype was seen repeatedly, ten times or more. This chain joins TRBV10-3 and TRBJ1-2, with D hard to call. The ends were cut back, 0 bases at V and 4 bases at J, with 9 bases in the middle. Germline CDR1 ENHRY, CDR2 SYGVKD. The CDR3 covers 14 residues. The CDR3 DNA follows: TGTGCCATCAGTGAGTCTGGAGAGCCCTATGGCTACACCTTC. Protein sequence: CAISESGEPYGYTF.

For the CDR3, the DNA is TGTGCCAGCAGTTTAGGGGGGGGGTCGGGACCGCTTAACTATGGCTACACCTTC. It is translated as CASSLGGGSGPLNYGYTF. V gene TRBV27 combines with J gene TRBJ1-2, with D tentatively TRBD1 (5 bases). CDR3 size: 18 residues. V gave up 2 bases and J gave up 1 base, with 20 bases separating them. Germline V lookup: CDR1 MNHEY, CDR2 SMNVEV (reference sequence).

The rearrangement joins TRBV6-1 to TRBJ2-5; tentatively, D is TRBD1 (6 bases). Germline CDR1 MNHNS, CDR2 SASEGT. With 6 bases removed from V and 4 bases from J, the gap between germline ends came to 12 bases. The CDR3 is made up of 13 amino acids. CDR3 nucleotide sequence: TGTGCCAGCAGGTCCAGGGGTAGAGAGACCCAGTACTTC. Residues: CASRSRGRETQYF.

This clonotype showed up just once. The chain uses TRBV28 and TRBJ1-1, with D perhaps matching TRBD1 (5 bases). V shed 8 bases and J shed 12 bases, with 16 bases lying between them. There are 11 residues in the CDR3. Germline lookup yields CDR1 MDHEN and CDR2 SYDVKM. The CDR3 DNA is TGTGCCAGCGTCATTTGGGGGTTTACTTTCTTT. It translates to CASVIWGFTFF.

There are a few counts of this clonotype. The chain recombines TRBV6-1 with TRBJ1-5, with D unclear. Germline values: CDR1 MNHNS, CDR2 SASEGT. V was clipped by 5 bases and J by 1 base, with 9 bases between them. This CDR3 is 14 amino acids long. CDR3 protein: CASSTHGSNQPQHF. The CDR3 DNA follows: TGTGCCAGCAGTACACACGGAAGCAATCAGCCCCAGCATTTT.

This clonotype appeared many times. This chain joins TRBV10-3 and TRBJ2-7; TRBD1 agrees at 9 bases. Germline V gene data show CDR1 as ENHRY and CDR2 as SYGVKD. V lost 2 bases, J lost 4 bases, and 3 bases stayed unmatched. The CDR3 is 14 amino acids. The DNA of the CDR3 is TGTGCCATCAGTGAGGACAGGGGGTCATACGAGCAGTACTTC. Its protein product is CAISEDRGSYEQYF.

This CDR3 reads CASSWGLTSSRETQYF. The CDR3, as DNA: TGTGCCAGCAGTTGGGGCTTGACTAGCTCCAGGGAGACCCAGTACTTC. The chain employs TRBV6-5 and TRBJ2-5; TRBD2 aligns across 7 bases. The germline gives CDR1 MNHEY, CDR2 SVGAGI. The CDR3 has 16 residues. V lost 4 bases, J lost 5 bases, and 13 bases stayed unmatched.

The rearrangement joins TRBV20-1 to TRBJ2-5, with D perhaps matching TRBD1 (6 bases). The CDR3 consists of 13 residues. V gave up 4 bases and J gave up 10 bases, with 19 bases separating them. Germline V gene sequence: CDR1 DFQATT, CDR2 SNEGSKA (reference sequence). CDR3 region: CSATIQQGWGQYF. DNA of the CDR3: TGCAGTGCTACCATACAACAGGGTTGGGGCCAGTACTTC.